Sequencing of this T cell receptor (beta chain) was carried out in a study of T cell responses to AZD1222 COVID-19 vaccine. General study results and limits: Spike-wide coverage was observed for vaccine-associated CD4 TCRs, with dominant responses at 160-218 and 743-854. The study found Spike-specific TCR breadth and depth rose after two AZD1222 doses. White British donors predominated, females outnumbered males, and clonal diversity was possibly underestimated. Just a handful of AZD1222 recipients tested seropositive at baseline.

A word on this clone: Antigen specificity is unknown.

This table comes from immunoSEQ multiplex PCR, and its TCRdb copy is limited to in-frame clones, with some not included. The table includes around 90,000 clones, roughly 84% detected once. Deletions cut 2 bases from V and 2 bases from J, with 9 bases between. CDR1 is WNHNN, CDR2 SYGVQD, per germline (reference sequence). The CDR3 has 14 amino acids. This clonotype originated in an adult in good health. The chain recombines TRBV10-1 with TRBJ1-1; D is perhaps TRBD1 (6 bases). The sequencing used peripheral blood, collected on day 0 of AZD1222 vaccination. CDR3 sequence reads: CASSEAGDNTEAFF. The CDR3 DNA reads as TGCGCCAGCAGTGAGGCAGGGGATAACACTGAAGCTTTCTTT.